The 14 T cell receptor beta chains below all came from one sample that was sequenced in a study of cytomegalovirus exposure and HLA in healthy donors. Measured with immunoSEQ multiplex PCR; TCRdb has only the in-frame clones, and not every one. The sample lists fewer than 100,000 clones, approximately 91% occurring once. Sequencing input: PBMCs. The receptors come from a man aged 25-45 years in good health and CMV-seronegative.

The J gene is TRBJ2-5, the V gene TRBV4-1; D gene ambiguous. Trimming cost V 1 base and J 5 bases, with 11 bases left between them. The germline gives CDR1 MGHRA, CDR2 YSYEKL. There are 14 residues in the CDR3. CDR3: CASSQGWYIETQYF. DNA for the CDR3: TGCGCCAGCAGCCAAGGCTGGTACATCGAGACCCAGTACTTC.

The chain carries TRBV19 and TRBJ1-4; unclear D gene. With 7 bases removed from V and 0 bases from J, the gap between germline ends came to 12 bases. Germline V gene sequence: CDR1 LNHDA, CDR2 SQIVND (reference sequence). The CDR3 runs 15 residues. The CDR3 DNA is TGTGCCAGTACCGCCGGGGATGCAACTAATGAAAAACTGTTTTTT. Its translation: CASTAGDATNEKLFF.

The gene calls are TRBV19 and TRBJ2-2, with 11 bases matching TRBD2. CDR1 is LNHDA and CDR2 is SQIVND in the germline V gene (reference sequence). This CDR3 region has 15 residues. V trimming: 5 bases; J trimming: 4 bases; junction bases outside the gene matches: 3. Here the CDR3 reads CASSLGLAGTGELFF. The CDR3 region has the DNA TGTGCCAGTAGTCTAGGACTAGCGGGCACCGGGGAGCTGTTTTTT.

The chain combines TRBV5-1 with TRBJ2-7, with D perhaps matching TRBD2 (7 bases). Trimming took 7 bases from V and 0 from J, leaving 17 bases between them. The germline V gene encodes CDR1 SGHRS and CDR2 YFSETQ. CDR3 size: 15 residues. CDR3 sequence (DNA): TGCGCCAGCGTTCCTCTGGGGGGGGCCTCCTACGAGCAGTACTTC. Residues: CASVPLGGASYEQYF.

V gene TRBV18 combines with J gene TRBJ1-5; 7 positions match TRBD1. The V gene's germline CDR1 is KGHSH and CDR2 LQKENI. The CDR3 sequence is 14 residues long. V shed 6 bases, J shed 5 bases, and the junction held 7 bases outside the gene matches. DNA for the CDR3: TGTGCCAGCTCGCCCGACAGGGCCGATCAGCCCCAGCATTTT. Protein sequence: CASSPDRADQPQHF.

This clone showed up just a few times. This chain links TRBV6-1 with TRBJ2-3; a weak D match, TRBD1 (5 bases). CDR1 is MNHNS, CDR2 SASEGT, per germline. Between the trimmed V and J ends, which lost 4 bases and 3 bases, there was a span of 11 bases. This CDR3 contains 14 residues. The CDR3 loop reads CASSGRERTDTQYF. For the CDR3, the DNA is TGTGCCAGCAGTGGCAGGGAAAGGACAGATACGCAGTATTTT.

The V gene is TRBV19, the J gene TRBJ1-1; maybe TRBD1 (6 bases). V was cut by 4 bases and J by 2 bases, with 14 bases left in between. From germline, CDR1 is LNHDA and CDR2 SQIVND (reference sequence). The CDR3 loop spans 15 amino acids. The DNA of the CDR3 is TGTGCCAGTAGTACTCCCGGGACAAAAAACACTGAAGCTTTCTTT. This gives the protein CASSTPGTKNTEAFF.

The chain joins TRBV10-2 to TRBJ2-1; D remains unclear. This CDR3 region has 14 residues. V was trimmed by 3 bases and J by 4 bases, leaving 10 bases between them. Germline V gene data show CDR1 as WSHSY and CDR2 as SAAADI. Here the CDR3 DNA reads TGCGCCAGCAGTGAATCAGAAAGATACAATGAGCAGTTCTTC. It is translated as CASSESERYNEQFF.

The chain is built from TRBV10-3 and TRBJ2-3; 13 nucleotides agree with TRBD2. The CDR3 sequence is 16 residues long. The V and J ends lost 6 bases and 3 bases, in that order; junction bases with no gene match: 6. Germline CDR1 is ENHRY and CDR2 is SYGVKD. The DNA of the CDR3 is TGTGCCATCAGGGGCTCACTAGCGGGGGGGACAGATACGCAGTATTTT. Translated, it gives CAIRGSLAGGTDTQYF.

CDR3 region: CASSPRGGGNTGELFF. The CDR3 DNA sequence: TGTGCCAGCAGTCCCCGAGGGGGGGGGAACACCGGGGAGCTGTTTTTT. This chain joins TRBV28 and TRBJ2-2; maybe TRBD2 (7 bases). CDR3 length equals 16 residues. The V and J ends lost 5 bases and 1 base respectively, with 14 bases between them. The V gene's germline CDR1 is MDHEN and CDR2 SYDVKM.

In its sample, this clone was seen a few times. The chain employs TRBV10-3 and TRBJ1-2; possibly TRBD1 for D (5 bases). V lost 2 bases to trimming and J lost 7 bases, with 14 bases between them. This CDR3 has 14 amino acids. Germline V gene data show CDR1 as ENHRY and CDR2 as SYGVKD. CDR3 residues: CAISEGTGGGGYTF. The CDR3 nucleotides read TGTGCCATCAGTGAGGGGACGGGAGGTGGTGGCTACACCTTC.

The chain combines TRBV6-5 with TRBJ1-5, with D possibly TRBD1 on 5 matching bases. V was cut by 5 bases and J by 8 bases, with 13 bases left in between. The CDR3 extends over 13 amino acids. The germline V gene has CDR1 MNHEY and CDR2 SVGAGI. The DNA of the CDR3 is TGTGCCAGCAGTGAGTCCAGGGCAGAGCCCCAGCATTTT. Its protein product is CASSESRAEPQHF.

V gene TRBV6-5 combines with J gene TRBJ1-1; 9 bases map to TRBD1. The CDR3 loop spans 14 amino acids. Germline CDR1 MNHEY, CDR2 SVGAGI. Germline trimming cut 5 bases from V and 5 bases from J; bases unmatched to any gene: 6. In DNA, the CDR3 is TGTGCCAGCAGTGGACAGGGGAGTTGGACTGAAGCTTTCTTT. Its translation is CASSGQGSWTEAFF.

The chain joins TRBV6-1 to TRBJ2-6; D perhaps matches TRBD1 (6 bases). Trimming removed 4 bases from V and 1 base from J, with 14 bases in between. The CDR3 extends over 17 amino acids. Per the germline V gene, CDR1 is MNHNS and CDR2 is SASEGT. The CDR3 loop is CASSAVPGESGANVLTF. In nucleotides, the CDR3 is TGTGCCAGCAGTGCAGTACCAGGGGAATCTGGGGCCAACGTCCTGACTTTC.